The rows below give T cell receptor beta chains drawn from one sample of a study of cytomegalovirus exposure and HLA in healthy donors. Measured with immunoSEQ multiplex PCR; TCRdb has only the in-frame clones, and not every one. Of 200,000 or so clones listed, roughly 84% are singletons. Sequenced sample: PBMCs. Receptors originate from a boy between 10 and 17 years old in good health and CMV-seronegative. Both conserved end residues are part of each CDR3. Each record gives: clone size, D gene, V gene, CDR3 length, J gene, CDR3 DNA, CDR3 protein. The D gene is left open where the match is weak. The size of a clone is reported for some rows only, either as once, few or many, or as a class for expanded clones.

clone_size: -
d_call: TRBD2
v_call: TRBV9
cdr3_length: 14
j_call: TRBJ2-7
cdr3_nt: TGTGCCAGCAGCCCTAGCGGGAGCTCCTACGAGCAGTACTTC
cdr3_aa: CASSPSGSSYEQYF

clone_size: -
d_call: -
v_call: TRBV11-2
cdr3_length: 14
j_call: TRBJ1-3
cdr3_nt: TGTGCCAGCAGCTTGCGGACAGATGGAAACACCATATATTTT
cdr3_aa: CASSLRTDGNTIYF

clone_size: -
d_call: -
v_call: TRBV30
cdr3_length: 12
j_call: TRBJ1-1
cdr3_nt: TGTGCCTGGAGTTATGGACAGCATGAAGCTTTCTTT
cdr3_aa: CAWSYGQHEAFF

clone_size: -
d_call: -
v_call: TRBV9
cdr3_length: 15
j_call: TRBJ1-6
cdr3_nt: TGTGCCAGCAGCACCGCCGGACTGGGCAATTCACCCCTCCACTTT
cdr3_aa: CASSTAGLGNSPLHF

clone_size: -
d_call: TRBD1
v_call: TRBV28
cdr3_length: 16
j_call: TRBJ2-2
cdr3_nt: TGTGCCAGCAGAACTCGACAGGGGGGGAAGACCGGGGAGCTGTTTTTT
cdr3_aa: CASRTRQGGKTGELFF

clone_size: -
d_call: TRBD1
v_call: TRBV30
cdr3_length: 15
j_call: TRBJ1-5
cdr3_nt: TGTGCCTGGAGTCCAGGGGGCTATAGCAATCAGCCCCAGCATTTT
cdr3_aa: CAWSPGGYSNQPQHF

clone_size: -
d_call: TRBD2
v_call: TRBV25-1
cdr3_length: 14
j_call: TRBJ2-3
cdr3_nt: TGTGCCAGCAGTGGGGGGGGGTTTGTAGATACGCAGTATTTT
cdr3_aa: CASSGGGFVDTQYF

clone_size: -
d_call: -
v_call: TRBV11-2
cdr3_length: 17
j_call: TRBJ1-1
cdr3_nt: TGTGCCAGCAGCTTAGAATTGGCAGGGGTCATGAACACTGAAGCTTTCTTT
cdr3_aa: CASSLELAGVMNTEAFF

clone_size: few
d_call: TRBD2
v_call: TRBV5-6
cdr3_length: 13
j_call: TRBJ2-1
cdr3_nt: TGTGCCAGCGGGAGGGGTTACAACAATGAGCAGTTCTTC
cdr3_aa: CASGRGYNNEQFF

clone_size: -
d_call: -
v_call: TRBV2
cdr3_length: 15
j_call: TRBJ2-3
cdr3_nt: TGTGCCGGGGGGGGACACCACTCTAGCGCAGATACGCAGTATTTT
cdr3_aa: CAGGGHHSSADTQYF

clone_size: -
d_call: -
v_call: TRBV7-7
cdr3_length: 14
j_call: TRBJ2-2
cdr3_nt: TGTGCTAGCAGCTTATTGGCAGAAACCGGGGAGCTGTTTTTT
cdr3_aa: CASSLLAETGELFF

clone_size: -
d_call: -
v_call: TRBV4-1
cdr3_length: 15
j_call: TRBJ2-1
cdr3_nt: TGCGCCAGCAGCCAATTCGGGTTGGGGGGAAATGAGCAGTTCTTC
cdr3_aa: CASSQFGLGGNEQFF

clone_size: -
d_call: -
v_call: TRBV7-3
cdr3_length: 12
j_call: TRBJ2-7
cdr3_nt: TGTGCCAGCAGCTCTCCGGGACTTAAGCAGTACTTC
cdr3_aa: CASSSPGLKQYF

clone_size: -
d_call: -
v_call: TRBV19
cdr3_length: 13
j_call: TRBJ1-1
cdr3_nt: TGTGCCAGTAGGACGGCAGGGCCTTGGGAAGCTTTCTTT
cdr3_aa: CASRTAGPWEAFF

clone_size: -
d_call: TRBD2
v_call: TRBV9
cdr3_length: 18
j_call: TRBJ2-2
cdr3_nt: TGTGCCAGCAGCGTAGCCGGACTAGCGGGCTCTTACACCGGGGAGCTGTTTTTT
cdr3_aa: CASSVAGLAGSYTGELFF

clone_size: once
d_call: -
v_call: TRBV5-1
cdr3_length: 15
j_call: TRBJ1-1
cdr3_nt: TGCGCCAGCAGCACCGGCGAGGGGGTAAGCACTGAAGCTTTCTTT
cdr3_aa: CASSTGEGVSTEAFF

clone_size: -
d_call: -
v_call: TRBV6-1
cdr3_length: 12
j_call: TRBJ2-1
cdr3_nt: TGTGCCAGCACTACAAACAGTGGGGAGCAGTTCTTC
cdr3_aa: CASTTNSGEQFF

clone_size: -
d_call: TRBD1
v_call: TRBV11-2
cdr3_length: 17
j_call: TRBJ2-5
cdr3_nt: TGTGCCAGCAGCTTAGGGGTGGGGACAGGGGCCCAAGAGACCCAGTACTTC
cdr3_aa: CASSLGVGTGAQETQYF

clone_size: -
d_call: -
v_call: TRBV6-5
cdr3_length: 15
j_call: TRBJ1-5
cdr3_nt: TGTGCCAGCAGGGTATCACAGGGTTTGTGGACGTCCCAGCATTTT
cdr3_aa: CASRVSQGLWTSQHF

clone_size: -
d_call: TRBD2
v_call: TRBV7-2
cdr3_length: 17
j_call: TRBJ2-1
cdr3_nt: TGTGCCAGCAGCTTAGTTGCTAGCGGGGGGGCTCTCAATGAGCAGTTCTTC
cdr3_aa: CASSLVASGGALNEQFF

clone_size: -
d_call: TRBD1
v_call: TRBV2
cdr3_length: 12
j_call: TRBJ1-2
cdr3_nt: TGTGCCAGCCAGGACAGGGCTTATGGCTACACCTTC
cdr3_aa: CASQDRAYGYTF

clone_size: few
d_call: TRBD2
v_call: TRBV7-9
cdr3_length: 18
j_call: TRBJ2-1
cdr3_nt: TGTGCCAGCAGCTTGCCTCCCAGACTAGCGGGGGTTGGGAATGAGCAGTTCTTC
cdr3_aa: CASSLPPRLAGVGNEQFF

clone_size: -
d_call: TRBD1
v_call: TRBV11-2
cdr3_length: 16
j_call: TRBJ1-1
cdr3_nt: TGTGCCAGCAGCTCCCGGGTGGGGACAGGGAATACTGAAGCTTTCTTT
cdr3_aa: CASSSRVGTGNTEAFF

clone_size: few
d_call: -
v_call: TRBV2
cdr3_length: 12
j_call: TRBJ2-5
cdr3_nt: TGTGCCAGCAGGCGGACAGAGGAGACCCAGTACTTC
cdr3_aa: CASRRTEETQYF

clone_size: -
d_call: -
v_call: TRBV27
cdr3_length: 15
j_call: TRBJ1-4
cdr3_nt: TGTGCCAGCAGTTTGACTGCAGGGGTCCTCGGAAAACTGTTTTTT
cdr3_aa: CASSLTAGVLGKLFF

clone_size: -
d_call: TRBD1
v_call: TRBV6-5
cdr3_length: 14
j_call: TRBJ1-6
cdr3_nt: TGTGCCAGCAGTGGACGACAGGGCAATTCACCCCTCCACTTT
cdr3_aa: CASSGRQGNSPLHF

clone_size: -
d_call: TRBD1
v_call: TRBV7-8
cdr3_length: 16
j_call: TRBJ1-2
cdr3_nt: TGTGCCAGCAGCTTAGGGGACAGGCCAAGCTTGAATGGCTACACCTTC
cdr3_aa: CASSLGDRPSLNGYTF

clone_size: once
d_call: -
v_call: TRBV7-9
cdr3_length: 14
j_call: TRBJ2-3
cdr3_nt: TGTTCCAGCAGCTTAAACAGGGACACAGATACGCAGTATTTT
cdr3_aa: CSSSLNRDTDTQYF

clone_size: -
d_call: -
v_call: TRBV4-3
cdr3_length: 16
j_call: TRBJ1-1
cdr3_nt: TGCGCCAGCAGCCGACTCGCGGGGGCACGGGACACTGAAGCTTTCTTT
cdr3_aa: CASSRLAGARDTEAFF

clone_size: few
d_call: -
v_call: TRBV19
cdr3_length: 15
j_call: TRBJ1-5
cdr3_nt: TGTGCCAGTAGCCCCGGGGTGAGGCGGGAACAGCCCCAGCATTTT
cdr3_aa: CASSPGVRREQPQHF

clone_size: -
d_call: TRBD1
v_call: TRBV27
cdr3_length: 15
j_call: TRBJ2-7
cdr3_nt: TGTGCCAGCAGTGGGCGGGACAGGGGGGTCGACGAGCAGTACTTC
cdr3_aa: CASSGRDRGVDEQYF

clone_size: few
d_call: -
v_call: TRBV7-3
cdr3_length: 13
j_call: TRBJ1-2
cdr3_nt: TGTGCCAGCAGCCAACCAGGACTGTTAGGCTACACCTTC
cdr3_aa: CASSQPGLLGYTF

clone_size: -
d_call: -
v_call: TRBV12-5
cdr3_length: 15
j_call: TRBJ1-5
cdr3_nt: TGTGCTAGTGGCCGCGCAGTCGAGGGCCATCAGCCCCAGCATTTT
cdr3_aa: CASGRAVEGHQPQHF

clone_size: -
d_call: TRBD2
v_call: TRBV7-9
cdr3_length: 15
j_call: TRBJ2-3
cdr3_nt: TGTGCCAGCAGCTCGACTAGCCCTAGCACAGATACGCAGTATTTT
cdr3_aa: CASSSTSPSTDTQYF

clone_size: -
d_call: TRBD2
v_call: TRBV27
cdr3_length: 15
j_call: TRBJ2-7
cdr3_nt: TGTGCCAGCAGTTCAGTCCAGCGGGGGCCCTACGAGCAGTACTTC
cdr3_aa: CASSSVQRGPYEQYF

clone_size: -
d_call: TRBD2
v_call: TRBV29-1
cdr3_length: 13
j_call: TRBJ2-1
cdr3_nt: TGCAGCCCCTTAGCGGGAGTAGGTAATGAGCAGTTCTTC
cdr3_aa: CSPLAGVGNEQFF